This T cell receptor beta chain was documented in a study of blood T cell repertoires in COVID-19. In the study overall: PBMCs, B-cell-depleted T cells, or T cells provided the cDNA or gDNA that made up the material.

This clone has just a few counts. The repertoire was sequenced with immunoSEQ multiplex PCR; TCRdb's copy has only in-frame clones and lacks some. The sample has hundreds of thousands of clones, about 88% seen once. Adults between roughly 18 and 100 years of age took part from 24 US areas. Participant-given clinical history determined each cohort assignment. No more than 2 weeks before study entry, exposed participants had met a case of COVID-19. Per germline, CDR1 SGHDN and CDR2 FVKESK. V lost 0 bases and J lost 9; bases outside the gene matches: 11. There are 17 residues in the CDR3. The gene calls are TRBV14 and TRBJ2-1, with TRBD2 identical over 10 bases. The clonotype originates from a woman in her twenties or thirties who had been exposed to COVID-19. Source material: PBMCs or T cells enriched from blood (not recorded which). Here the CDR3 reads CASSQEPRSGGAPEQFF. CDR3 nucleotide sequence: TGTGCCAGCAGCCAAGAACCCCGGAGCGGGGGGGCCCCTGAGCAGTTCTTC.